Each of the 7 T cell receptor beta chains below was sequenced from the same sample in a study of T cells in Graves' hyperthyroidism and ophthalmopathy. What was amplified from RNA transcripts were TCR beta CDR3 regions. First-round RT-PCR of the TCR CDR3 relied on the HTBI primer set. Using its own MiXCR run on the multiplex PCR reads, TCRdb lists one record per CDR3 protein. The table shows a few hundred thousand distinct CDR3 sequences, with around 25% occurring only once. The specimen was blood. Every receptor here comes from a man aged 50-60 years with Graves' hyperthyroidism.

This clonotype was detected only a few times. The genes are TRBV5-1 and TRBJ2-7, with a weak D call TRBD2 (5 bases). Trimming left V 0 bases short and J 2 bases short, with 12 bases between. CDR1 is SGHRS and CDR2 is YFSETQ in the germline V gene. The CDR3 length is 15 residues. CDR3 in amino acids: CASSLESGRTYEQYF. CDR3 DNA sequence: TGCGCCAGCAGCTTGGAATCGGGGAGAACCTACGAGCAGTACTTC.

The J gene is TRBJ2-3, the V gene TRBV20-1; TRBD2 aligns across 8 bases. The J segment lost 1 base and the V segment lost 1 base, leaving 1 base of the junction unmatched. The CDR3 length is 14 residues. Germline-derived CDR1 and CDR2 are DFQATT and SNEGSKA (reference sequence). The DNA of the CDR3 is TGCAGTGCTAGAGCGCGGGAGGGCACAGATACGCAGTATTTT. Translating it yields CSARAREGTDTQYF.

This clonotype was seen many times. This sequence joins TRBV3-1 and TRBJ2-1, with D possibly matching TRBD2 (6 bases). Germline V lookup: CDR1 LGHDT, CDR2 YNNKEL (reference sequence). Trimming took off 1 base at V and 8 bases at J, with 15 bases between the two ends. CDR3 size: 15 residues. CDR3 residues: CASSQAGVSVHEQFF. DNA of the CDR3: TGTGCCAGCAGCCAAGCGGGGGTATCTGTCCATGAGCAGTTCTTC.

This clonotype has a handful of counts. V is TRBV30 and J is TRBJ2-5; D gene unclear. This CDR3 region has 15 residues. V was pared by 0 bases and J by 4 bases, with 15 bases between. Germline V gene lookup returns CDR1 GTSNPN and CDR2 SVGIG (reference sequence). CDR3 residues: CAWSVRTGYLETQYF. The CDR3 nucleotides are TGTGCCTGGAGTGTACGTACGGGTTACTTAGAGACCCAGTACTTC.

The chain combines TRBV14 with TRBJ1-6; D possibly corresponds to TRBD1 (6 bases). The ends were cut back, 3 bases at V and 7 bases at J, with 10 bases in the middle. CDR1 is SGHDN, CDR2 FVKESK, per germline. The CDR3 has 14 amino acids. CDR3 DNA sequence: TGTGCCAGCAGCCAGAACAGGGCAAATTCACCCCTCCACTTT. This translates into CASSQNRANSPLHF.

The chain links TRBV2 to TRBJ1-6; TRBD1 aligns across 8 bases. V lost 5 bases and J lost 18; bases outside the gene matches: 6. This CDR3 is built from 11 residues. Per germline, CDR1 SNHLY and CDR2 FYNNEI. Written as DNA, the CDR3 is TGTGCCAGCAGTCCTGACAGGGGTCACCACTTT. Translation gives CASSPDRGHHF.

There are a few counts of this clonotype. The rearrangement joins TRBV3-1 to TRBJ1-2; D gene unclear. The CDR3 loop spans 14 amino acids. Deletions cut 0 bases from V and 10 bases from J, with 15 bases between. Germline CDR1 LGHDT, CDR2 YNNKEL (reference sequence). The CDR3 sequence: CASSQDFGVYPYTF. In DNA form, the CDR3 reads TGTGCCAGCAGCCAAGATTTCGGGGTTTATCCCTACACCTTC.